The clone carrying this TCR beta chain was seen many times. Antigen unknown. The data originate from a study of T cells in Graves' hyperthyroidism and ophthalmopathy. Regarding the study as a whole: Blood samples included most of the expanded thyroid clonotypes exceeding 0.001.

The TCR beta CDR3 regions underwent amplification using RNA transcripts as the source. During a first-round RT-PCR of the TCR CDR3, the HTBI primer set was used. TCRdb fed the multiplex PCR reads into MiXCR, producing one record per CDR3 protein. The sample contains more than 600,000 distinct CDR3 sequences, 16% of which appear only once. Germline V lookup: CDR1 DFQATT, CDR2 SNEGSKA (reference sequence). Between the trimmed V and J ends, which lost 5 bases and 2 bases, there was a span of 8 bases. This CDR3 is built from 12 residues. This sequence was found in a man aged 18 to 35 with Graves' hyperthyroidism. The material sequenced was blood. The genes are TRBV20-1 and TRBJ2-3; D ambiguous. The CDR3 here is CSAGVPTDTQYF. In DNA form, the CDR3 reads TGCAGTGCTGGTGTGCCCACAGATACGCAGTATTTT.